The 31 T cell receptor beta chains below all came from one sample that was sequenced in a study of early T cells in non-severe SARS-CoV-2 infection. TCRdb passed the 5' RACE reads through MiXCR, listing each CDR3 protein once. The table includes 69,000 or so distinct CDR3 sequences, 4% to 6% detected once. The input for sequencing was whole blood, taken at baseline. Receptors originate from an adult who was a healthcare worker with PCR-confirmed SARS-CoV-2 infection or an uninfected control (not recorded which). The donor label of this sample is uncertain.

This clonotype came up many times. The chain uses TRBV4-1 and TRBJ2-3; D remains unclear. Germline lookup yields CDR1 MGHRA and CDR2 YSYEKL. The CDR3 consists of 11 residues. Trimming took off 2 bases at V and 10 bases at J, with 7 bases between the two ends. CDR3 coding DNA: TGCGCCAGCAGCCAACGGGCGGCGCAGTATTTT. Translating it yields CASSQRAAQYF.

This clonotype was seen ten or more times. The chain has TRBV20-1 and TRBJ1-1; D is unclear. Trimming took 3 bases from V and 1 from J, leaving 12 bases between them. This CDR3 is built from 14 residues. Germline loops: CDR1 DFQATT, CDR2 SNEGSKA (reference sequence). The CDR3 region has the DNA TGCAGTGCTAGTCTAAAGGGCTGGAACACTGAAGCTTTCTTT. Its protein product is CSASLKGWNTEAFF.

The count of this clonotype is one. The chain uses TRBV6-5 and TRBJ2-2; no definite D call. The CDR3 has 13 amino acids. V dropped 6 bases and J dropped 2 bases, with 7 bases sitting between them. Looked up from germline, CDR1 is MNHEY and CDR2 is SVGAGI. The CDR3 protein is CASSRGNTGELFF. In DNA form, the CDR3 reads TGTGCCAGCAGCAGAGGAAACACCGGGGAGCTGTTTTTT.

This clonotype was counted only a few times. This chain uses TRBV19 with TRBJ2-3; TRBD2 matches at 9 bases. V was pared by 2 bases and J by 0 bases, with 9 bases of the junction left unmatched. Germline CDR1 is LNHDA and CDR2 is SQIVND (reference sequence). This CDR3 region has 18 residues. The CDR3 DNA is TGTGCCAGTAGTATACCACTTCGACTAGCGGAGAGCACAGATACGCAGTATTTT. It encodes CASSIPLRLAESTDTQYF.

J is TRBJ2-7 and V is TRBV6-2 or TRBV6-3, with 9 positions matching TRBD1. Germline V gives CDR1 MNHEY, CDR2 SVGEGT. With V trimmed by 4 bases and J by 0 bases, 4 bases remained unmatched. The CDR3 loop spans 15 amino acids. The DNA for the CDR3 is TGTGCCAGCAGTTGGGACAGGGCCAGCTCCTACGAGCAGTACTTC. It translates to CASSWDRASSYEQYF.

This clonotype was found many times. V gene TRBV29-1 combines with J gene TRBJ2-5, with D possibly TRBD1 on 6 matching bases. CDR1 SQVTM and CDR2 ANQGSEA come from the germline V gene. CDR3 length: 13 residues. Trimming left V 8 bases short and J 4 bases short, with 17 bases between. In DNA form, the CDR3 reads TGCAGCACCAAAATGACAGGTTTAGAGACCCAGTACTTC. This sequence encodes CSTKMTGLETQYF.

The V and J genes are TRBV5-6 and TRBJ2-6; tentatively, D is TRBD1 (5 bases). The V end was cut by 0 bases, the J end by 2 bases, with 12 bases between. The CDR3 is 17 amino acids. Germline lookup yields CDR1 SGHDT and CDR2 YYEEEE. For the CDR3, the DNA is TGTGCCAGCAGCTTGGCAACAGGCCTTCCTGGGGCCAACGTCCTGACTTTC. This encodes CASSLATGLPGANVLTF.

This clonotype was recorded at least ten times. The V gene is TRBV5-6, the J gene TRBJ2-5; 11 bases match TRBD2. J lost 1 base, V lost 4 bases, and 3 bases had no gene match. The CDR3 sequence is 15 residues long. Germline V gene data show CDR1 as SGHDT and CDR2 as YYEEEE. The CDR3 nucleotides read TGTGCCAGCAGCCAAGGACTAGCGGGCCAAGAGACCCAGTACTTC. This codes for CASSQGLAGQETQYF. The complete variable domain, with remaining parts taken from reference TRBV5-6 and TRBJ2-5, reads DAGVTQSPTHLIKTRGQQVTLRCSPKSGHDTVSWYQQALGQGPQFIFQYYEEEERQRGNFPDRFSGHQFPNYSSELNVNALLLGDSALYLCASSQGLAGQETQYFGPGTRLLVL.

This sequence joins TRBV11-2 and TRBJ1-6, with unresolved D. Trimming stripped 5 bases from V and 7 bases from J, with 15 bases between. Germline lookup yields CDR1 SGHAT and CDR2 FQNNGV. The CDR3 spans 15 residues. The CDR3 is CASSPQRGSNSPLHF. The CDR3 nucleotides read TGTGCCAGCAGCCCCCAGCGGGGATCAAATTCACCCCTCCACTTT.

This clonotype was detected a few times. The rearrangement links TRBV6-4 to TRBJ2-2, with a tentative D call TRBD2 (5 bases). Trimming removed 2 bases from V and 4 bases from J, with 5 bases in between. This CDR3 comprises 13 residues. Germline V lookup: CDR1 MRHNA, CDR2 SNTAGT. Here the CDR3 reads CASSDTSTGELFF. The CDR3 region has the DNA TGTGCCAGCAGTGACACTAGCACCGGGGAGCTGTTTTTT.

This clonotype was counted only a few times. The chain uses TRBV5-1 and TRBJ2-7; no firm D call. The germline V and J ends were trimmed by 4 bases and 5 bases, with 10 bases remaining between them. Germline V gene sequence: CDR1 SGHRS, CDR2 YFSETQ. The CDR3 totals 12 residues. The CDR3 sequence: CASSRAANEQYF. CDR3 in DNA: TGCGCCAGCAGCAGGGCGGCTAACGAGCAGTACTTC.

This clonotype was seen only a few times. The rearrangement uses TRBV6-2 or TRBV6-3 and TRBJ1-5, with D uncertain. Trimming removed 7 bases at V and 2 bases at J, with 12 bases between. The CDR3 runs 14 residues. Germline CDR1 MNHEY, CDR2 SVGEGT. CDR3 loop: CASTDGRGNQPQHF. The CDR3 DNA follows: TGTGCCAGCACCGACGGGAGGGGCAATCAGCCCCAGCATTTT.

V gene TRBV6-2 or TRBV6-3 combines with J gene TRBJ1-2, with D perhaps matching TRBD1 (5 bases). V was clipped by 2 bases and J by 2 bases, with 12 bases between them. The CDR3 sequence is 15 residues long. Germline CDR1 reads MNHEY; CDR2 reads SVGEGT. In DNA form, the CDR3 reads TGTGCCAGCAGTTACCGGGGACGGTACAACTATGGCTACACCTTC. Amino acids: CASSYRGRYNYGYTF.

At least ten counts were recorded for this clonotype. The V call is TRBV28, the J call TRBJ2-1; D unresolved. The CDR3 has 15 residues. The germline V and J ends were trimmed by 5 bases and 5 bases, with 16 bases remaining between them. The germline V gene encodes CDR1 MDHEN and CDR2 SYDVKM. The CDR3 nucleotides read TGTGCCAGCAGTACTCAGGAAAATACCAACAATGAGCAGTTCTTC. Amino acids: CASSTQENTNNEQFF.

There are many counts of this clonotype. The rearrangement uses TRBV7-6 and TRBJ1-5; 7 bases are shared with TRBD1. The ends lost 2 bases at V and 5 bases at J; junction bases unmatched: 15. The CDR3 covers 18 residues. Looked up from germline, CDR1 is SGHVS and CDR2 is FNYEAQ. The DNA of the CDR3 is TGTGCCAGCAGCTTAAGTATCCCCGGGACAGCGAAGCATCAGCCCCAGCATTTT. Its protein is CASSLSIPGTAKHQPQHF.

This clonotype was seen a handful of times. CDR3 amino acids: CASGGTDSYNEQFF. CDR3 DNA sequence: TGTGCCAGCGGTGGGACGGACAGCTACAATGAGCAGTTCTTC. The rearrangement uses TRBV2 and TRBJ2-1; D may be TRBD1 (6 bases). The germline V gene has CDR1 SNHLY and CDR2 FYNNEI. Trimming stripped 8 bases from V and 3 bases from J, with 14 bases between. CDR3 size: 14 residues.

This clonotype has a handful of counts. The rearrangement uses TRBV10-3 and TRBJ2-7, with D unclear. V was shortened by 3 bases and J by 2 bases, with 14 bases between the two germline ends. The CDR3 consists of 15 residues. Germline values: CDR1 ENHRY, CDR2 SYGVKD. CDR3 in amino acids: CAISDPSQVPYEQYF. CDR3 DNA: TGTGCCATCAGTGATCCCAGCCAAGTACCCTACGAGCAGTACTTC.

This clonotype was seen ten or more times. The chain couples TRBV13 to TRBJ1-2, with 8 bases that match TRBD1. J lost 5 bases, V lost 5 bases, and 10 bases had no gene match. CDR1 and CDR2 (germline): PRHDT, FYEKMQ (reference sequence). The length of the CDR3 is 15 residues. In DNA, the CDR3 is TGTGCCAGCAGCATACGACAGGGGACCATTTATGGCTACACCTTC. Protein sequence: CASSIRQGTIYGYTF.

This clonotype showed up many times. V is TRBV30 and J is TRBJ2-1; possibly TRBD2 for D (5 bases). The V gene's germline CDR1 is GTSNPN and CDR2 SVGIG (reference sequence). V lost 0 bases to trimming and J lost 8 bases, with 14 bases between them. This CDR3 has 14 amino acids. Here the CDR3 reads CAWSVGSGIDEQFF. DNA of the CDR3: TGTGCCTGGAGTGTAGGTTCGGGGATCGATGAGCAGTTCTTC.

This clonotype was recorded many times. The chain joins TRBV28 to TRBJ2-5; TRBD1 is a possible D gene (6 bases). The V gene's germline CDR1 is MDHEN and CDR2 SYDVKM. This CDR3 has 13 residues. The V end was cut by 3 bases, the J end by 5 bases, with 10 bases between. As DNA, the CDR3 is TGTGCCAGCAGTTTCGGACAGAGGGAGACCCAGTACTTC. This codes for CASSFGQRETQYF.

The chain employs TRBV5-4 and TRBJ2-3; no reliable D call. V dropped 4 bases and J dropped 2 bases, with 8 bases sitting between them. The length of the CDR3 is 13 residues. Per the germline V gene, CDR1 is SGHNT and CDR2 is YYREEE (reference sequence). The CDR3 DNA reads as TGTGCCAGCAGCCATGAAGACACAGATACGCAGTATTTT. As protein: CASSHEDTDTQYF.

This clonotype turned up a few times. The chain has TRBV7-9 and TRBJ1-4; possible D gene TRBD1, 5 bases. CDR1 and CDR2 (germline): SEHNR, FQNEAQ (reference sequence). V was trimmed by 5 bases and J by 11 bases, leaving 21 bases between them. This CDR3 comprises 15 residues. In DNA, the CDR3 is TGTGCCAGCAGCCCAGTGACGGGGCCCGGGGAGAAACTGTTTTTT. Residues: CASSPVTGPGEKLFF.

This clonotype was seen at least ten times. The rearrangement links TRBV29-1 to TRBJ1-2; a possible D gene is TRBD1 (6 bases). CDR3 length: 12 amino acids. Deletions cut 8 bases from V and 3 bases from J, with 13 bases between. Germline V gene sequence: CDR1 SQVTM, CDR2 ANQGSEA. The CDR3 DNA reads as TGCAGCTCTATCGCAGGGGACTATGGCTACACCTTC. Its translation is CSSIAGDYGYTF.

This clonotype was seen many times. The chain employs TRBV12-3 or TRBV12-4 and TRBJ2-2, with 7 bases that match TRBD1. The CDR3 length is 13 residues. Trimming removed 10 bases from V and 2 bases from J; junction bases left unmatched: 4. The DNA for the CDR3 is TGTGCCACCCAGGGGGTTAACACCGGGGAGCTGTTTTTT. Amino acid sequence: CATQGVNTGELFF.

There are many counts of this clonotype. The V and J genes are TRBV7-8 and TRBJ2-7, with D uncertain. The V and J ends lost 5 bases and 1 base respectively, with 12 bases between them. The CDR3 contains 14 residues. The germline V gene encodes CDR1 SGHVS and CDR2 FQNEAQ. The DNA for the CDR3 is TGTGCCAGCAGCCATTTGACATATTCCTACGAGCAGTACTTC. Protein sequence: CASSHLTYSYEQYF.

V gene TRBV3-1 combines with J gene TRBJ2-1; D not certain. With 1 base removed from V and 8 bases from J, the gap between germline ends came to 3 bases. The CDR3 loop spans 11 amino acids. Germline V lookup: CDR1 LGHDT, CDR2 YNNKEL (reference sequence). This CDR3 reads CASSQAYEQFF. The CDR3 DNA sequence: TGTGCCAGCAGCCAAGCCTATGAGCAGTTCTTC.

The chain links TRBV18 to TRBJ1-1; TRBD1 agrees at 10 bases. V was clipped by 1 base and J by 1 base; unmatched bases: 0. CDR1 KGHSH and CDR2 LQKENI come from the germline V gene. There are 15 residues in the CDR3. CDR3 nucleotides: TGTGCCAGCTCACCACGGGACAGGGGGAACACTGAAGCTTTCTTT. Amino acid sequence: CASSPRDRGNTEAFF. The full variable domain, with the rest looked up from reference TRBV18 and TRBJ1-1, is NAGVMQNPRHLVRRRGQEARLRCSPMKGHSHVYWYRQLPEEGLKFMVYLQKENIIDESGMPKERFSAEFPKEGPSILRIQQVVRGDSAAYFCASSPRDRGNTEAFFGQGTRLTVV.

Many counts were recorded for this clonotype. The V gene is TRBV12-3 or TRBV12-4, the J gene TRBJ1-2; unclear D gene. The ends were cut back, 11 bases at V and 7 bases at J, with 14 bases in the middle. The length of the CDR3 is 11 residues. The CDR3 is CACYGPAGYTF. The CDR3 bases are TGTGCCTGCTATGGACCGGCTGGCTACACCTTC.

This clonotype was seen more than once but under ten times. The chain uses TRBV18 and TRBJ2-7, with D perhaps TRBD2 (5 bases). Trimming took off 2 bases at V and 0 bases at J, with 8 bases between the two ends. This CDR3 comprises 14 residues. Germline V lookup: CDR1 KGHSH, CDR2 LQKENI. The CDR3 loop is CASSPTGDSYEQYF. The CDR3 nucleotides read TGTGCCAGCTCACCAACCGGGGACTCCTACGAGCAGTACTTC.

The table lists this clonotype with many counts. The gene calls are TRBV6-1 and TRBJ2-7; D unresolved. Per the germline V gene, CDR1 is MNHNS and CDR2 is SASEGT. This CDR3 has 10 residues. Trimming removed 3 bases from V and 9 bases from J, with 6 bases in between. The CDR3 is CASSEWGQYF. The CDR3 DNA sequence: TGTGCCAGCAGTGAGTGGGGGCAGTACTTC.

This clonotype was counted ten times or more. The CDR3 is CAISAAGQSNSPLHF. Written as DNA, the CDR3 is TGTGCCATCAGTGCTGCGGGACAGTCTAATTCACCCCTCCACTTT. The chain joins TRBV10-3 to TRBJ1-6, with 7 nucleotides matching TRBD1. V was clipped by 4 bases and J by 6 bases; unmatched bases: 6. The CDR3 extends over 15 amino acids. Germline V gene lookup returns CDR1 ENHRY and CDR2 SYGVKD.